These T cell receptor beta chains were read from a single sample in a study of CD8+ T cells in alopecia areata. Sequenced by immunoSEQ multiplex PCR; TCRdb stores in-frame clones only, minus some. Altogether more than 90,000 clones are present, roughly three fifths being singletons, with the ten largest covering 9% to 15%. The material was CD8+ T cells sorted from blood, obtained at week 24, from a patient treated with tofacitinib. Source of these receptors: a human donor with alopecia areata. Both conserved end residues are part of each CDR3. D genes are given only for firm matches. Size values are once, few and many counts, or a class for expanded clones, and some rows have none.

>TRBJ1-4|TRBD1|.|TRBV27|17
CASSPTDRVATNEKLFF
TGTGCCAGCAGTCCGACCGACAGGGTTGCAACTAATGAAAAACTGTTTTTT
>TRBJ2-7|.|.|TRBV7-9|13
CASSGPPTYEQYF
TGTGCCAGCAGTGGCCCCCCTACCTACGAGCAGTACTTC
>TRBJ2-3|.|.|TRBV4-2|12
CASSHGTDTQYF
TGTGCCAGCAGCCATGGAACAGATACGCAGTATTTT
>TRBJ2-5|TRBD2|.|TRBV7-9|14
CASSLVSGEETQYF
TGTGCCAGCAGCTTAGTTAGCGGGGAAGAGACCCAGTACTTC
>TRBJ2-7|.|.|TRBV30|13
CAWSLQAALEQYF
TGTGCCTGGAGTTTACAGGCCGCCCTCGAGCAGTACTTC
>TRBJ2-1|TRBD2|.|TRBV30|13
CAWSQTSGGEQFF
TGTGCCTGGAGTCAGACTAGCGGGGGAGAGCAGTTCTTC
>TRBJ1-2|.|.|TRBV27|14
CASTNPRGGYGYTF
TGTGCCAGCACCAATCCCCGAGGGGGCTATGGCTACACCTTC
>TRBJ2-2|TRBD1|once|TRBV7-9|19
CASSPPPPGQGENTGELFF
TGTGCCAGCAGTCCTCCCCCCCCCGGACAGGGGGAAAACACCGGGGAGCTGTTTTTT
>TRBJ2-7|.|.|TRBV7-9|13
CASSPQTVYEQYF
TGTGCCAGCAGCCCTCAGACAGTCTACGAGCAGTACTTC
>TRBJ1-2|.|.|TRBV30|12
CAWSVLEVGYTF
TGTGCCTGGAGTGTACTGGAGGTTGGCTACACCTTC
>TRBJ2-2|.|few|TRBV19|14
CASTVRPDTGELFF
TGTGCCAGTACCGTCCGGCCGGACACCGGGGAGCTGTTTTTT
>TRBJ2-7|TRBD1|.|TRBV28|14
CASSLGTGVDEQYF
TGTGCCAGCAGTTTAGGGACAGGGGTAGACGAGCAGTACTTC
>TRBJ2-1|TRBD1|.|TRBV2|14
CASSFWTGHNEQFF
TGTGCCAGCAGTTTCTGGACAGGGCACAATGAGCAGTTCTTC
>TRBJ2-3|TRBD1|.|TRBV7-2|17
CASSPSARGRWTDTQYF
TGTGCCAGCAGCCCCTCTGCCAGGGGGCGCTGGACAGATACGCAGTATTTT
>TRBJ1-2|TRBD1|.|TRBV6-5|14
CASSSTTGWHGYTF
TGTGCCAGCAGTTCCACGACAGGGTGGCATGGCTACACCTTC
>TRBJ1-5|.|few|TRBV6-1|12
CASSEGNQPQHF
TGTGCCAGCAGTGAAGGGAATCAGCCCCAGCATTTT
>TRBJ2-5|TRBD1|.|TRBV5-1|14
CASRRQGGQETQYF
TGCGCCAGCAGGCGACAGGGGGGACAAGAGACCCAGTACTTC
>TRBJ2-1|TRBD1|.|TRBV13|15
CASSPPGQSYNEQFF
TGTGCCAGCAGCCCACCGGGACAGTCCTACAATGAGCAGTTCTTC
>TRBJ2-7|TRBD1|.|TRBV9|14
CASSVGDSNYEQYF
TGTGCCAGCAGCGTTGGGGACAGCAACTACGAGCAGTACTTC
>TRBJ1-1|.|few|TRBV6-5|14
CASTLGQEETEAFF
TGTGCCAGCACCTTGGGGCAGGAGGAGACTGAAGCTTTCTTT
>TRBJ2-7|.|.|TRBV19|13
CASSMQGGYEQYF
TGTGCCAGTAGTATGCAGGGCGGCTACGAGCAGTACTTC
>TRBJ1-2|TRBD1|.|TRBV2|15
CASSEATGGFYGYTF
TGTGCCAGCAGTGAAGCGACAGGGGGGTTCTATGGCTACACCTTC
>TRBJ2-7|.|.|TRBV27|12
CASSSDGYEQYF
TGTGCCAGCAGTTCGGACGGCTACGAGCAGTACTTC
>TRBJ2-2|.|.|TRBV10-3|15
CAISEGTANTGELFF
TGTGCCATCAGTGAGGGGACGGCGAACACCGGGGAGCTGTTTTTT
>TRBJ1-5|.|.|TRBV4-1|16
CASSHPGGGSNQPQHF
TGCGCCAGCAGCCATCCGGGGGGCGGGAGCAATCAGCCCCAGCATTTT
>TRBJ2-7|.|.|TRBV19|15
CASSIGPGGHYEQYF
TGTGCCAGTAGTATTGGCCCCGGCGGACACTACGAGCAGTACTTC
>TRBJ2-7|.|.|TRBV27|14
CASSLGRSTYEQYF
TGTGCCAGCAGTTTGGGCAGGTCGACCTACGAGCAGTACTTC
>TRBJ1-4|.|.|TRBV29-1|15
CSVEDAPDGNEKLFF
TGCAGCGTTGAAGACGCCCCCGATGGAAATGAAAAACTGTTTTTT
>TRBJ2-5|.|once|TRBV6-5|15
CASSPTTEYQETQYF
TGTGCCAGCAGTCCCACGACTGAATACCAAGAGACCCAGTACTTC
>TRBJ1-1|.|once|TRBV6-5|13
CASSYLGPTEAFF
TGTGCCAGCAGTTACCTAGGACCCACTGAAGCTTTCTTT
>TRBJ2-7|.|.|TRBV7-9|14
CASSQPLRSYEQYF
TGTGCCAGCAGCCAACCTCTTAGGTCCTACGAGCAGTACTTC
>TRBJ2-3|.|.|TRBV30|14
CAWSVGADQDTQYF
TGTGCCTGGAGTGTAGGGGCAGACCAGGATACGCAGTATTTT
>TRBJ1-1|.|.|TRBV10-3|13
CAISAGTNTEAFF
TGTGCCATCAGTGCGGGGACGAACACTGAAGCTTTCTTT
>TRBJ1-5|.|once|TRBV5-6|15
CASSLLEVSNQPQHF
TGTGCCAGCAGCTTGCTCGAAGTTAGCAATCAGCCCCAGCATTTT
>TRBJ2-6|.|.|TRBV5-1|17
CASSPGTGLSGANVLTF
TGCGCCAGCAGCCCCGGGACGGGATTGTCTGGGGCCAACGTCCTGACTTTC
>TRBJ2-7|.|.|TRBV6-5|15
CASTEEGGSSYEQYF
TGTGCCAGCACCGAAGAGGGAGGCAGCTCCTACGAGCAGTACTTC
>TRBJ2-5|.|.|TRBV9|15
CASTLGGQYQETQYF
TGTGCCAGCACGCTCGGGGGACAGTACCAAGAGACCCAGTACTTC
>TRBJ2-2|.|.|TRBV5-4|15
CASSLESGDTGELFF
TGTGCCAGCAGCTTGGAGTCCGGTGACACCGGGGAGCTGTTTTTT
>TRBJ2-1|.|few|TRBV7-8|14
CASSLDLAANEQFF
TGTGCCAGCAGCTTAGATTTAGCGGCCAATGAGCAGTTCTTC
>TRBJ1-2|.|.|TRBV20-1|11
CSAIFGGNSAF
TGCAGTGCTATCTTCGGGGGTAATAGTGCCTTC
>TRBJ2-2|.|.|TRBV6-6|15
CASSARDPGTGELFF
TGTGCCAGCAGTGCTCGGGACCCCGGAACCGGGGAGCTGTTTTTT
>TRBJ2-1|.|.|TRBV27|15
CASSLGGSTYNEQFF
TGTGCCAGCAGTTTAGGTGGGAGCACCTACAATGAGCAGTTCTTC
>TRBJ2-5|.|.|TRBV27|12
CASSTGDETQYF
TGTGCCAGCAGTACTGGGGACGAGACCCAGTACTTC
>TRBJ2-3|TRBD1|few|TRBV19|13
CASTGTGIDTQYF
TGTGCCAGTACCGGGACAGGGATAGATACGCAGTATTTT
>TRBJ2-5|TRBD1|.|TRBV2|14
CATGWTGRVETQYF
TGTGCCACCGGCTGGACAGGAAGGGTAGAGACCCAGTACTTC
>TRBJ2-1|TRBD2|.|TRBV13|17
CASSSGTSGSSYNEQFF
TGTGCCAGCAGCTCGGGGACTAGCGGGAGCTCCTACAATGAGCAGTTCTTC
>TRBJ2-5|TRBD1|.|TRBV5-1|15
CASSNADRPQETQYF
TGCGCCAGCAGCAATGCGGACAGGCCCCAAGAGACCCAGTACTTC
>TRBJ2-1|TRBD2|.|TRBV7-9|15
CASSLATSGENEQFF
TGTGCCAGCAGCTTAGCGACTAGCGGGGAGAATGAGCAGTTCTTC
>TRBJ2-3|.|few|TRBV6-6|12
CASSLLKDTQYF
TGTGCCAGCAGTCTACTGAAGGATACGCAGTATTTT
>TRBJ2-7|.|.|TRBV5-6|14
CASSLRQILYEQYF
TGTGCCAGCAGCTTGCGACAGATTCTCTACGAGCAGTACTTC
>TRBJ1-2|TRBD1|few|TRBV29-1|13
CSVVRTGVYGYTF
TGCAGCGTTGTAAGGACAGGGGTGTATGGCTACACCTTC
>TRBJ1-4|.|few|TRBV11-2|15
CASSFTRMRNEKLFF
TGTGCCAGCAGCTTTACTAGGATGCGGAATGAAAAACTGTTTTTT